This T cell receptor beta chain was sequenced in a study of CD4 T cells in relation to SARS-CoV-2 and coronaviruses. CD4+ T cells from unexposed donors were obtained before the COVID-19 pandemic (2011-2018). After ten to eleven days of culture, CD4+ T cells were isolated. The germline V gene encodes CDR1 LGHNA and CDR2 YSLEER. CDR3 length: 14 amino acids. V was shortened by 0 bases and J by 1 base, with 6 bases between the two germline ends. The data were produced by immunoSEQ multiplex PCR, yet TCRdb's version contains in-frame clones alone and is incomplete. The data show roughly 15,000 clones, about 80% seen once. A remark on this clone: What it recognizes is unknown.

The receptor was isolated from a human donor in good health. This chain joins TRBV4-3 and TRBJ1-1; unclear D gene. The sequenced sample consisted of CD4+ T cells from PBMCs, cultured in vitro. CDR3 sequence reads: CASSQDGKNTEAFF. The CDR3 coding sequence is TGCGCCAGCAGCCAAGATGGCAAGAACACTGAAGCTTTCTTT.